This is a list of T cell receptor beta chains from one sample in a study of CD8+ T cells in alopecia areata. TCRdb keeps only in-frame clones here, not all; method: immunoSEQ multiplex PCR. The table records about 180,000 clones, about half of them present only once. The sequencing here drew on CD8+ T cells sorted from blood, taken around week 54, from a patient treated with tofacitinib. All receptors come from a human donor with alopecia areata. Each CDR3 is given with its conserved first and last residue. D genes are given only for firm matches. A clone size is listed for some rows: how often the clone was seen (once, few, many), or a class if it is expanded.

DNA: TGCGCCAGCAGCTTGGTGGCTGGAGGCACCATATATTTT
CDR3: CASSLVAGGTIYF
size: .
J: TRBJ1-3
D: .
V: TRBV5-1

DNA: TGCGCCAGCAGCTTGACAGGGGGCAATCAGCCCCAGCATTTT
CDR3: CASSLTGGNQPQHF
size: .
J: TRBJ1-5
D: TRBD1
V: TRBV5-1

DNA: TGTGCCAGCAGCTTAGGGGGGTCAAACCCCTACGAGCAGTACTTC
CDR3: CASSLGGSNPYEQYF
size: .
J: TRBJ2-7
D: .
V: TRBV11-2

DNA: TGTGCCTGGAGGGGACAGGGGAAGTACGAGCAGTACTTC
CDR3: CAWRGQGKYEQYF
size: few
J: TRBJ2-7
D: TRBD1
V: TRBV30

DNA: TGTGCCAGCAGCCCCGGGGTACTAGCCTACGAGCAGTACTTC
CDR3: CASSPGVLAYEQYF
size: .
J: TRBJ2-7
D: .
V: TRBV5-6

DNA: TGTGCCAGCAGCTACAGCAGGACTCCCACGCGAGAGCAGTACTTC
CDR3: CASSYSRTPTREQYF
size: once
J: TRBJ2-7
D: .
V: TRBV7-6

DNA: TGCGCCAGCAGCCCCTCCCCCACAGGGGGGGGATACAATGAGCAGTTCTTC
CDR3: CASSPSPTGGGYNEQFF
size: .
J: TRBJ2-1
D: .
V: TRBV5-1

DNA: TGTGCCAGCAGTTTATCCGCCAGGGGCCACGAGCAGTACTTC
CDR3: CASSLSARGHEQYF
size: once
J: TRBJ2-7
D: .
V: TRBV27

DNA: TGTGCCGCGGGGGGGGCCAACGAGCAGTACTTC
CDR3: CAAGGANEQYF
size: .
J: TRBJ2-7
D: TRBD2
V: TRBV27

DNA: TGCGCCAGCAGCTTGGAAGGGTACGAGCAGTACTTC
CDR3: CASSLEGYEQYF
size: .
J: TRBJ2-7
D: .
V: TRBV5-1

DNA: TGTGCCAGCTCACCATTCAAGGACAGGGAAGAGACCCAGTACTTC
CDR3: CASSPFKDREETQYF
size: once
J: TRBJ2-5
D: TRBD1
V: TRBV18

DNA: TGTGCCAGCAGCCCCGGGACTAGCGGGGCGTTCGGGTACGAGCAGTACTTC
CDR3: CASSPGTSGAFGYEQYF
size: .
J: TRBJ2-7
D: TRBD2
V: TRBV7-6

DNA: TGTGCCAGCAGCTTAGCGGGGGGGCTAGGCCTGAGCACAGATACGCAGTATTTT
CDR3: CASSLAGGLGLSTDTQYF
size: few
J: TRBJ2-3
D: .
V: TRBV7-2

DNA: TGTGCCAGCTCACCGTACGGGGGGGCCTACAATGAGCAGTTCTTC
CDR3: CASSPYGGAYNEQFF
size: .
J: TRBJ2-1
D: TRBD2
V: TRBV18

DNA: TGTGCCAGTAGTTTAAGGGGCTACGATCAGCCCCAGCATTTT
CDR3: CASSLRGYDQPQHF
size: .
J: TRBJ1-5
D: .
V: TRBV19

DNA: TGTGCCAGCAGCTCGTACCAAGGGACCCAGTACTTC
CDR3: CASSSYQGTQYF
size: .
J: TRBJ2-5
D: .
V: TRBV7-9

DNA: TGTGCCAGCAGCCGGTATGCCAAAAACATTCAGTACTTC
CDR3: CASSRYAKNIQYF
size: .
J: TRBJ2-4
D: .
V: TRBV7-2

DNA: TGTGCCAGCAGCCACCCTATGGGGATGAACACTGAAGCTTTCTTT
CDR3: CASSHPMGMNTEAFF
size: once
J: TRBJ1-1
D: .
V: TRBV13

DNA: TGTGCCAGCAGTTACGGTAGCGGGGGCGGGGAGACCCAGTACTTC
CDR3: CASSYGSGGGETQYF
size: once
J: TRBJ2-5
D: TRBD2
V: TRBV6-5

DNA: TGTGCCAGCAGTACCCCCGGACAGGTCCCCCACTTT
CDR3: CASSTPGQVPHF
size: once
J: TRBJ1-6
D: TRBD1
V: TRBV6-5

DNA: TGTGCCAGCAGCCAAGAAGACAGGGGCGGCTATGGCTACACCTTC
CDR3: CASSQEDRGGYGYTF
size: .
J: TRBJ1-2
D: TRBD1
V: TRBV4-2

DNA: TGTGCCAGCAGACGCCTTGGGAACAGCAGGTACCAAGAGACCCAGTACTTC
CDR3: CASRRLGNSRYQETQYF
size: .
J: TRBJ2-5
D: .
V: TRBV7-9

DNA: TGTGCCAGCAGCCTCCGACCTGACGAGCAGTACTTC
CDR3: CASSLRPDEQYF
size: .
J: TRBJ2-7
D: .
V: TRBV13

DNA: TGTGCCAGCAGTTCGGGACAGGGGTATCAGCCCCAGCATTTT
CDR3: CASSSGQGYQPQHF
size: .
J: TRBJ1-5
D: TRBD1
V: TRBV27

DNA: TGTGCCTGGAGTGTACAGGGTGGAGAGGAAGCTTTCTTT
CDR3: CAWSVQGGEEAFF
size: .
J: TRBJ1-1
D: .
V: TRBV30

DNA: TGTGCCAGCAGACCAGGGATATCGGACTATGGCTACACCTTC
CDR3: CASRPGISDYGYTF
size: .
J: TRBJ1-2
D: .
V: TRBV27

DNA: TGTGCCAGCAGCACCCGGGACCCCCTCCACTTT
CDR3: CASSTRDPLHF
size: .
J: TRBJ1-6
D: .
V: TRBV6-6